This TCR beta chain appears in the sequencing data of a study of T-cell reconstitution after alpha-beta-depleted transplantation in children. CDR3 size: 16 residues. V was cut by 0 bases and J by 5 bases, with 14 bases left in between. Unique molecular identifiers were incorporated during preparation of the TCRbeta library. TCRdb redid the calling of the PCR reads with MiXCR, one entry per CDR3 protein. The sample has some 240,000 distinct CDR3 sequences, 9.7% seen once. This clonotype appeared many times. This sequence joins TRBV12-3 or TRBV12-4 and TRBJ1-3; D perhaps matches TRBD1 (5 bases). This TCR was recovered from a human donor who donated a stem cell graft to a child with SCID. The source material was PBMCs from the stem cell graft donor, sampled from the stem cell graft. CDR3 amino acids: CASSLAQGGARNTIYF. In DNA form, the CDR3 reads TGTGCCAGCAGTTTAGCGCAGGGAGGGGCGAGAAACACCATATATTTT.